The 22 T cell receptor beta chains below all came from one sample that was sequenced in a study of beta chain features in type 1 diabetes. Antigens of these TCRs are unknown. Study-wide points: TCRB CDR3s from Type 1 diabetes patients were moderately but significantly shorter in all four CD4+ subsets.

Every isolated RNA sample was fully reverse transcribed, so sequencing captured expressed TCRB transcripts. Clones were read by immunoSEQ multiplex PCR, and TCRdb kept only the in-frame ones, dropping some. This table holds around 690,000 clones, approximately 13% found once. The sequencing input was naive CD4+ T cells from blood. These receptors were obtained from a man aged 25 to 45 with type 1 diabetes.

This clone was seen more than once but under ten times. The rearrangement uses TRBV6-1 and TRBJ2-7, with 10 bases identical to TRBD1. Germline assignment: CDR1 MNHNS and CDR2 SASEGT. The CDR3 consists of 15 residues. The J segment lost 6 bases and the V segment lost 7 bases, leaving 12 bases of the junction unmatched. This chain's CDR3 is CASNKGGQGGSEQYF. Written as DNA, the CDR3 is TGTGCCAGCAACAAGGGTGGACAGGGGGGCAGCGAGCAGTACTTC.

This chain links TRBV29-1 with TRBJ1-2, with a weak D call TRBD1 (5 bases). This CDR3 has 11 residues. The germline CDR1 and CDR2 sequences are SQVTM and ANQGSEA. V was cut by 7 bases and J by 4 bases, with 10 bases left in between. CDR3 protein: CSARDGYGYTF. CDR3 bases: TGCAGCGCCCGGGACGGCTATGGCTACACCTTC.

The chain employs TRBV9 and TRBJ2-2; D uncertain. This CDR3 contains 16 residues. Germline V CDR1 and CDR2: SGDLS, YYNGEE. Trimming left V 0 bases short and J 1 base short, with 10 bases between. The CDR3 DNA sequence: TGTGCCAGCAGCGTAGGCGGAGACCTGAACACCGGGGAGCTGTTTTTT. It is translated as CASSVGGDLNTGELFF.

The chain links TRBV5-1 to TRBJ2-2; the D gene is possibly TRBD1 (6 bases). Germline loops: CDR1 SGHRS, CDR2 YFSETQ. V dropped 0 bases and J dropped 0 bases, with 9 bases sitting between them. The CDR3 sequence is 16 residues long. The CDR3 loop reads CASSLAGTPNTGELFF. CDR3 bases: TGCGCCAGCAGCTTGGCGGGGACACCGAACACCGGGGAGCTGTTTTTT.

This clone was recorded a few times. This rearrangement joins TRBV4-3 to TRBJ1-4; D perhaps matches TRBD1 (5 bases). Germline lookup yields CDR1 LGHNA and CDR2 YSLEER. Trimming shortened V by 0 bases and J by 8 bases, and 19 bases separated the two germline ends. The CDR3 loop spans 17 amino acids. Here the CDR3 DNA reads TGCGCCAGCAGCCAAGATAGAGTGGGGACCCTTGGGGAAAAACTGTTTTTT. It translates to CASSQDRVGTLGEKLFF.

The CDR3 loop reads CASSPGLGESYGYTF. The DNA of the CDR3 is TGTGCCAGCAGCCCCGGTCTCGGGGAGAGCTATGGCTACACCTTC. The chain combines TRBV6-6 with TRBJ1-2; D is uncertain. CDR1 is MNHNY and CDR2 is SVGAGI in the germline V gene (reference sequence). V lost 6 bases to trimming and J lost 4 bases, with 18 bases between them. The CDR3 sequence is 15 residues long.

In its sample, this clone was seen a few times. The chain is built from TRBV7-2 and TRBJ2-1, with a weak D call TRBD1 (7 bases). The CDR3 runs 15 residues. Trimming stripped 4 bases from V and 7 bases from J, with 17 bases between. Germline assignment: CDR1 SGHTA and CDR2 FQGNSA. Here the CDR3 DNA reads TGTGCCAGCAGCTCCGGAGGGGGCAATAGGAATGAGCAGTTCTTC. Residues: CASSSGGGNRNEQFF. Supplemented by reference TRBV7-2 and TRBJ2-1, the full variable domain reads GAGVSQSPSNKVTEKGKDVELRCDPISGHTALYWYRQSLGQGLEFLIYFQGNSAPDKSGLPSDRFSAERTGGSVSTLTIQRTQQEDSAVYLCASSSGGGNRNEQFFGPGTRLTVL.

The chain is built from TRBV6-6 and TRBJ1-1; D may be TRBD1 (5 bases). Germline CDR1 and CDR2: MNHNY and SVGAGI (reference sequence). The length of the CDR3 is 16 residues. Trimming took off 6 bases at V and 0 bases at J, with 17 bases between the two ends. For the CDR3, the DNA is TGTGCCAGCAGCTCCAGGGAAAAGGGAGTGAACACTGAAGCTTTCTTT. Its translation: CASSSREKGVNTEAFF.

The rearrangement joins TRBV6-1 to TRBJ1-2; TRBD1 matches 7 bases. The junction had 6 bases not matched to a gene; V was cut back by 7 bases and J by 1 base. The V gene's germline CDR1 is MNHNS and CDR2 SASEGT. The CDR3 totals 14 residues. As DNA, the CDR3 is TGTGCCAGCATAAACAGGGGATTTAACTATGGCTACACCTTC. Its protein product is CASINRGFNYGYTF.

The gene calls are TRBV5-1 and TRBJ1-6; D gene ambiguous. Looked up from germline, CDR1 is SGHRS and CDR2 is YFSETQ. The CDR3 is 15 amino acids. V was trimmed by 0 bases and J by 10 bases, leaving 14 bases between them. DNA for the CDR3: TGCGCCAGCAGCTTGGCTTCTGGGTTGGGATCACCCCTCCACTTT. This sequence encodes CASSLASGLGSPLHF.

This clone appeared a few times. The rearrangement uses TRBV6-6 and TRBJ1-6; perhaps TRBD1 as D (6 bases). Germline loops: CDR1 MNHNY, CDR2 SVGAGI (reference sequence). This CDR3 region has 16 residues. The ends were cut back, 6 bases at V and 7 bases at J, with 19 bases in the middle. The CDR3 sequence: CASSSGTQGQNSPLHF. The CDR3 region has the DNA TGTGCCAGCAGCTCTGGGACACAAGGTCAAAATTCACCCCTCCACTTT.

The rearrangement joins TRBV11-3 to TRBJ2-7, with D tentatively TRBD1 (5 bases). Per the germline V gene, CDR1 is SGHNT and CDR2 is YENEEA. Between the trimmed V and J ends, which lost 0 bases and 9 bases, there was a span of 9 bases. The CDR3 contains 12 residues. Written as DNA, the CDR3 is TGTGCCAGCAGCTTAGATCGGCAGGGGCAGTACTTC. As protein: CASSLDRQGQYF.

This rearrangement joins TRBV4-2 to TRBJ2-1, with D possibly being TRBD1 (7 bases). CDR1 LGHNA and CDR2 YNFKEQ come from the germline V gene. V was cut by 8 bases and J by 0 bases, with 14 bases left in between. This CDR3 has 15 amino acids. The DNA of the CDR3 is TGTGCCAGCGCCCCCAGGGGGGTCTCCTACAATGAGCAGTTCTTC. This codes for CASAPRGVSYNEQFF.

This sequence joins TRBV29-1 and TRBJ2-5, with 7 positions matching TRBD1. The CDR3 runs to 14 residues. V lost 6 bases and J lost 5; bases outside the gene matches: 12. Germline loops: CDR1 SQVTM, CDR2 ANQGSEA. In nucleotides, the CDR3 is TGCAGCGTGATGGGACAGTCCTTGGGGGAGACCCAGTACTTC. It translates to CSVMGQSLGETQYF.

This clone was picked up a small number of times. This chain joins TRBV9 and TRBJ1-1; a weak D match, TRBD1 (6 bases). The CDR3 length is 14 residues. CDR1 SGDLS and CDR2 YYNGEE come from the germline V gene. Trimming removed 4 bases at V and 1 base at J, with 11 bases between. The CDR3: CASSLQGANTEAFF. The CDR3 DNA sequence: TGTGCCAGCAGCCTACAGGGCGCGAACACTGAAGCTTTCTTT.

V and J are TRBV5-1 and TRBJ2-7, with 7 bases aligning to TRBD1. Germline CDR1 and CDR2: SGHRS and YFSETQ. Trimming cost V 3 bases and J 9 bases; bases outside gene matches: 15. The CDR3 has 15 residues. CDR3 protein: CASSSAGTASQGQYF. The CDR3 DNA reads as TGCGCCAGCAGCTCCGCCGGGACAGCGTCTCAAGGGCAGTACTTC.

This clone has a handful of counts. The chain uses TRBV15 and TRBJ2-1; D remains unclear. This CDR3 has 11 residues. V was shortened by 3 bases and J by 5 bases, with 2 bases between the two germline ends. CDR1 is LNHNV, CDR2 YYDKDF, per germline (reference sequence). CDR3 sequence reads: CATSSDNEQFF. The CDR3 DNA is TGTGCCACCAGCAGTGACAATGAGCAGTTCTTC.

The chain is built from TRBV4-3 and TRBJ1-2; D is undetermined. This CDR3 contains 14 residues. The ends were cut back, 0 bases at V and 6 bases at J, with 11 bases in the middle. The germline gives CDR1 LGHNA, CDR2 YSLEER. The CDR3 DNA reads TGCGCCAGCAGCCAAGATGAAGGAAGAAATGGCTACACCTTC. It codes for CASSQDEGRNGYTF.

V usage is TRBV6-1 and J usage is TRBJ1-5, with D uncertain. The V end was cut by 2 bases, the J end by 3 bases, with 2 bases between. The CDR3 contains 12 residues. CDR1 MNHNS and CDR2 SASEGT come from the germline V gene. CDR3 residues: CASSEYNQPQHF. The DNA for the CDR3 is TGTGCCAGCAGTGAATACAATCAGCCCCAGCATTTT.

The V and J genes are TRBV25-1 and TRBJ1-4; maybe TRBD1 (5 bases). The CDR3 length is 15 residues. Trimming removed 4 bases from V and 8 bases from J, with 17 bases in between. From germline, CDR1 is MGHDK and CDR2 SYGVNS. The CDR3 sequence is CASSASGQGVEKLFF. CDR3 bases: TGTGCCAGCAGTGCCTCAGGCCAGGGCGTCGAAAAACTGTTTTTT.

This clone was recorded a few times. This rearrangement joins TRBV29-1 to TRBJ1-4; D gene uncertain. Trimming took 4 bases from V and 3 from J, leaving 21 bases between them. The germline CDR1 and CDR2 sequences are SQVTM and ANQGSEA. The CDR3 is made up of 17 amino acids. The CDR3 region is CSVGVGPGGLANEKLFF. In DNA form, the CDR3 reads TGCAGCGTTGGAGTTGGACCGGGAGGGCTAGCTAATGAAAAACTGTTTTTT.

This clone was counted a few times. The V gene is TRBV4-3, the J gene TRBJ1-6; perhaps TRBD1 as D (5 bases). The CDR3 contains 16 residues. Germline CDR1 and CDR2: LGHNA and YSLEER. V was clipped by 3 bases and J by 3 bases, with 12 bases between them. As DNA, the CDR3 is TGCGCCAGCAGCCATTTCCAGGGCGACTATAATTCACCCCTCCACTTT. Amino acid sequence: CASSHFQGDYNSPLHF.